This T cell receptor (beta chain) was sequenced for a study of cytomegalovirus exposure and HLA in healthy donors. The CDR3 is 17 residues long. Germline trimming cut 3 bases from V and 4 bases from J; bases unmatched to any gene: 4. CDR1 and CDR2 (germline): KGHSH, LQKENI. Vbeta (60) and Jbeta (13) primers were used in the PCR. TCRdb's table, derived via immunoSEQ multiplex PCR, lists solely in-frame clones and lacks some. The sample carries about 120,000 clones, around 79% recorded once. The clonotype was recovered from a woman between 18 and 29 years old in good health and CMV-seronegative. Material: PBMCs. This chain connects TRBV18 to TRBJ2-1; 15 positions match TRBD2. In DNA form, the CDR3 reads TGTGCCAGCTCACCCCCAGGACTAGCGGGAGGGTACAATGAGCAGTTCTTC. This translates into CASSPPGLAGGYNEQFF.